The 25 T cell receptor beta chains presented below share a single source sample, sequenced in a study of beta chain features in type 1 diabetes. The investigators reverse transcribed all of the isolated RNA, so they sequenced expressed TCRB transcripts. This table comes from immunoSEQ multiplex PCR, and its TCRdb copy is limited to in-frame clones, with some not included. Found here are 200,000 to 300,000 clones, about 26% of them singletons; the top ten hold roughly 4.1%. The sample comprised central memory CD4+ T cells from blood. The receptors originated from a man younger than 40 in good health.

The rearrangement uses TRBV19 and TRBJ2-5; D is perhaps TRBD2 (7 bases). Trimming took 2 bases from V and 3 from J, leaving 13 bases between them. Germline CDR1 reads LNHDA; CDR2 reads SQIVND (reference sequence). The length of the CDR3 is 15 residues. This CDR3 is CASSINPGGEETQYF. The CDR3 nucleotides read TGTGCCAGTAGTATAAACCCGGGGGGCGAAGAGACCCAGTACTTC.

Only one count was recorded for this clone. The chain uses TRBV29-1 and TRBJ2-1; D perhaps matches TRBD2 (5 bases). The CDR3 is made up of 14 amino acids. Trimming pared 5 bases from V and 4 bases from J, leaving 15 bases between. Germline V lookup: CDR1 SQVTM, CDR2 ANQGSEA. The CDR3 DNA reads as TGCAGCGTTTCTGACGGACCGGGGTACAATGAGCAGTTCTTC. Its protein is CSVSDGPGYNEQFF.

The chain uses TRBV2 and TRBJ1-5, with D possibly being TRBD1 (6 bases). V shed 6 bases and J shed 4 bases, with 13 bases lying between them. The germline V gene has CDR1 SNHLY and CDR2 FYNNEI. This CDR3 contains 14 residues. As DNA, the CDR3 is TGTGCCAGCAGCCAAGGACAGACTAATCAGCCCCAGCATTTT. Amino acids: CASSQGQTNQPQHF.

The genes are TRBV29-1 and TRBJ2-5, with unresolved D. Trimming took off 0 bases at V and 9 bases at J, with 8 bases between the two ends. The length of the CDR3 is 11 residues. Per germline, CDR1 SQVTM and CDR2 ANQGSEA. CDR3 bases: TGCAGCGTTGAAGACAGCGTGGCCCAGTACTTC. Translated, it gives CSVEDSVAQYF.

This clone was seen more than once but under ten times. The V call is TRBV4-1, the J call TRBJ2-7; no clear D. The CDR3 totals 15 residues. CDR1 is MGHRA and CDR2 is YSYEKL in the germline V gene. Deletions cut 3 bases from V and 2 bases from J, with 14 bases between. CDR3 region: CASSHTQRAAYEQYF. CDR3 nucleotide sequence: TGCGCCAGCAGCCACACACAAAGGGCGGCCTACGAGCAGTACTTC.

Only a few counts were recorded for this clone. This chain's CDR3 is CASSLVRGSRSLNEQFF. For the CDR3, the DNA is TGTGCCAGCAGCTTAGTAAGGGGATCACGGTCCCTCAATGAGCAGTTCTTC. This sequence joins TRBV7-2 and TRBJ2-1, with a weak D call TRBD1 (5 bases). The CDR3 runs to 17 residues. CDR1 is SGHTA, CDR2 FQGNSA, per germline. The germline V and J ends were trimmed by 1 base and 6 bases, with 19 bases remaining between them.

This clone was found many times. The V call is TRBV2, the J call TRBJ2-3, with TRBD2 matching over 13 bases. V shed 5 bases, J shed 0 bases, and the junction held 8 bases outside the gene matches. Germline values: CDR1 SNHLY, CDR2 FYNNEI. CDR3 length: 18 residues. This CDR3 is CASSRVLAGGPSTDTQYF. CDR3 sequence (DNA): TGTGCCAGCAGTCGAGTACTAGCGGGAGGGCCTAGCACAGATACGCAGTATTTT. Full variable domain (outside the CDR3, taken from reference TRBV2 and TRBJ2-3): EPEVTQTPSHQVTQMGQEVILRCVPISNHLYFYWYRQILGQKVEFLVSFYNNEISEKSEIFDDQFSVERPDGSNFTLKIRSTKLEDSAMYFCASSRVLAGGPSTDTQYFGPGTRLTVL.

This clone was counted a few times. The chain uses TRBV7-9 and TRBJ2-5; 11 positions match TRBD1. The CDR3 has 18 amino acids. Germline lookup yields CDR1 SEHNR and CDR2 FQNEAQ (reference sequence). V shed 3 bases and J 4 bases; nucleotides not matched to a gene: 13. This CDR3 is CASSFKSPDRGRRETQYF. The CDR3 bases are TGTGCCAGCAGCTTTAAATCCCCGGACAGGGGGCGCAGAGAGACCCAGTACTTC.

V usage is TRBV18 and J usage is TRBJ1-2; no clear D gene. Trimming took 6 bases from V and 6 from J, leaving 11 bases between them. Germline V gene lookup returns CDR1 KGHSH and CDR2 LQKENI. CDR3 length: 12 residues. The CDR3 sequence: CASSRGRDGYTF. CDR3 DNA sequence: TGTGCCAGCTCTCGAGGACGTGATGGCTACACCTTC.

The J gene is TRBJ2-7, the V gene TRBV29-1; TRBD1 might be the D (6 bases). Trimming removed 5 bases from V and 5 bases from J, with 13 bases in between. The CDR3 spans 12 residues. Germline CDR1 reads SQVTM; CDR2 reads ANQGSEA. This chain's CDR3 is CSVKAGAHEQYF. CDR3 in DNA: TGCAGCGTTAAGGCAGGGGCCCACGAGCAGTACTTC.

The chain uses TRBV10-3 and TRBJ2-7, with a weak D call TRBD1 (5 bases). The CDR3 loop spans 13 amino acids. V lost 6 bases and J lost 4, with 13 bases in between. CDR1 and CDR2 from the germline V gene are ENHRY and SYGVKD. CDR3: CAIRTALGYEQYF. Here the CDR3 DNA reads TGTGCCATCAGGACAGCTCTAGGGTACGAGCAGTACTTC.

The sample holds one count of this clone. The V call is TRBV30, the J call TRBJ2-3; TRBD2 matches at 10 bases. This CDR3 has 16 amino acids. Germline loops: CDR1 GTSNPN, CDR2 SVGIG (reference sequence). The V segment lost 1 base and the J segment 4 bases; nucleotides outside the gene matches: 8. CDR3 amino acids: CAWSGGLALKADTQYF. CDR3 nucleotide sequence: TGTGCCTGGAGTGGGGGACTAGCGCTTAAGGCAGATACGCAGTATTTT.

The chain carries TRBV29-1 and TRBJ2-1; D is uncertain. The CDR3 runs to 12 residues. V was pared by 6 bases and J by 9 bases, with 15 bases between. From germline, CDR1 is SQVTM and CDR2 ANQGSEA. CDR3 sequence reads: CSVGLGFIEQFF. The CDR3 bases are TGCAGCGTGGGTCTCGGATTCATTGAGCAGTTCTTC.

This clone was recorded once. The rearrangement uses TRBV11-2 and TRBJ2-3, with TRBD2 matching 7 bases. Germline CDR1 SGHAT, CDR2 FQNNGV. This CDR3 has 14 residues. V trimming: 4 bases; J trimming: 5 bases; junction bases outside the gene matches: 6. The CDR3 loop reads CASSSTSARDTQYF. The CDR3 DNA reads as TGTGCCAGCAGCTCTACTAGCGCACGAGATACGCAGTATTTT.

This clone was counted ten times or more. CDR3: CASSPRLTDTQYF. The CDR3 DNA reads as TGTGCCAGCAGTCCCCGGCTTACAGATACGCAGTATTTT. The rearrangement uses TRBV6-5 and TRBJ2-3; D uncertain. Trimming removed 5 bases at V and 3 bases at J, with 9 bases between. The CDR3 loop spans 13 amino acids. Looked up from germline, CDR1 is MNHEY and CDR2 is SVGAGI.

This chain joins TRBV5-4 and TRBJ2-3, with D tentatively TRBD1 or TRBD2 (5 bases each). In germline, CDR1 is SGHNT, CDR2 YYREEE (reference sequence). Trimming stripped 5 bases from V and 6 bases from J, with 19 bases between. The CDR3 consists of 15 residues. CDR3 in amino acids: CASRSPGTAFDTQYF. The CDR3 DNA reads TGTGCCAGCAGGTCCCCCGGGACGGCGTTCGATACGCAGTATTTT.

This clone was detected a few times. The rearrangement joins TRBV27 to TRBJ2-1; TRBD2 aligns across 9 bases. Germline assignment: CDR1 MNHEY and CDR2 SMNVEV (reference sequence). This CDR3 region has 14 residues. J was trimmed by 13 bases and V by 5 bases; bases with no gene match: 12. The DNA of the CDR3 is TGTGCCAGCAGTGCCCCGGGACTAGCAAGTGATCAGTTCTTC. Translated, it gives CASSAPGLASDQFF.

This clone has just a few counts. V gene TRBV7-2 combines with J gene TRBJ2-3, with no clear D. There are 11 residues in the CDR3. The ends were cut back, 5 bases at V and 11 bases at J, with 11 bases in the middle. Germline V gene sequence: CDR1 SGHTA, CDR2 FQGNSA. The CDR3 loop reads CASSPNSLQYF. In DNA form, the CDR3 reads TGTGCCAGCAGCCCGAACTCTCTGCAGTATTTT.

The chain recombines TRBV18 with TRBJ2-7, with 10 bases matching TRBD1. Germline CDR1 KGHSH, CDR2 LQKENI. This CDR3 spans 15 amino acids. Trimming cost V 3 bases and J 0 bases; bases outside gene matches: 2. The CDR3 DNA reads TGTGCCAGCTCACCGAGGGACAGGGGCTCCTACGAGCAGTACTTC. Translated: CASSPRDRGSYEQYF. The variable domain in full, with the rest retrieved from reference TRBV18 and TRBJ2-7, is NAGVMQNPRHLVRRRGQEARLRCSPMKGHSHVYWYRQLPEEGLKFMVYLQKENIIDESGMPKERFSAEFPKEGPSILRIQQVVRGDSAAYFCASSPRDRGSYEQYFGPGTRLTVT.

This clone has at least ten counts. This chain uses TRBV10-3 with TRBJ1-4; D gene uncertain. The V end lost 7 bases, the J end lost 5 bases, and 8 bases lay between the germline ends. Germline CDR1 and CDR2: ENHRY and SYGVKD. The CDR3 covers 12 residues. The CDR3 protein is CAIMGPNEKLFF. In nucleotides, the CDR3 is TGTGCCATCATGGGCCCCAATGAAAAACTGTTTTTT.

The V and J genes are TRBV2 and TRBJ1-2; 7 bases are shared with TRBD1. V trimming: 2 bases; J trimming: 10 bases; junction bases outside the gene matches: 7. Germline V gene data show CDR1 as SNHLY and CDR2 as FYNNEI. The CDR3 length is 13 residues. CDR3 sequence: CASSETRQGVYTF. The CDR3 nucleotides read TGTGCCAGCAGTGAAACAAGACAGGGAGTCTACACCTTC.

This clone was seen a handful of times. The chain employs TRBV25-1 and TRBJ2-1; D possibly corresponds to TRBD2 (5 bases). CDR1 is MGHDK, CDR2 SYGVNS, per germline. Trimming took off 8 bases at V and 2 bases at J, with 10 bases between the two ends. The CDR3 is made up of 13 amino acids. The CDR3 sequence is CASRETTYNEQFF. As DNA, the CDR3 is TGTGCCAGCCGGGAAACCACCTACAATGAGCAGTTCTTC.

This clone was seen just once. The chain uses TRBV15 and TRBJ2-2, with D maybe TRBD2 (6 bases). Germline V lookup: CDR1 LNHNV, CDR2 YYDKDF (reference sequence). The length of the CDR3 is 15 residues. V shed 8 bases and J shed 1 base, with 14 bases lying between them. CDR3 coding DNA: TGTGCCACCTCTAAAGGAGGGAAGAACACCGGGGAGCTGTTTTTT. It translates to CATSKGGKNTGELFF.

This clone was counted many times. J is TRBJ2-7 and V is TRBV10-2, with TRBD2 matching 7 bases. Germline CDR1 reads WSHSY; CDR2 reads SAAADI. With 7 bases clipped from V and 3 bases from J, the junction kept 9 bases outside the gene matches. The CDR3 length is 14 residues. In DNA form, the CDR3 reads TGCGCCAGCATCAATGGGAGGGTAGGCTACGAGCAGTACTTC. Its protein product is CASINGRVGYEQYF.

This clone came up many times. The V gene is TRBV2, the J gene TRBJ2-3; D might be TRBD1 (5 bases). CDR1 and CDR2 from the germline V gene are SNHLY and FYNNEI. The CDR3 loop spans 14 amino acids. Trimming removed 7 bases at V and 1 base at J, with 12 bases between. CDR3 loop: CASNLDKRTDTQYF. The CDR3 DNA is TGTGCCAGCAACCTGGACAAGCGCACAGATACGCAGTATTTT.